Detailed here is one T cell receptor (beta chain). The data are from a study of long-term antiretroviral therapy in people with HIV. The CDR3 contains 16 residues. V shed 5 bases and J shed 4 bases, with 18 bases lying between them. From germline, CDR1 is SNHLY and CDR2 FYNNEI. This was the immunoSEQ v3.0 assay at survey level. Using immunoSEQ multiplex PCR, the repertoire was profiled, and TCRdb retains in-frame clones only, with some absent. The table records approximately 12,000 clones, 83% of them present only once. Here the sequenced sample was unsorted PBMCs, taken 3.4 years after starting antiretroviral therapy. This sequence joins TRBV2 and TRBJ1-3, with D tentatively TRBD1 (5 bases). This clonotype was obtained from a man aged 35-49 years with HIV. The CDR3 protein is CASSYRPTGSGNTIYF. CDR3 coding DNA: TGTGCCAGCAGTTATCGGCCTACAGGTTCAGGAAACACCATATATTTT.